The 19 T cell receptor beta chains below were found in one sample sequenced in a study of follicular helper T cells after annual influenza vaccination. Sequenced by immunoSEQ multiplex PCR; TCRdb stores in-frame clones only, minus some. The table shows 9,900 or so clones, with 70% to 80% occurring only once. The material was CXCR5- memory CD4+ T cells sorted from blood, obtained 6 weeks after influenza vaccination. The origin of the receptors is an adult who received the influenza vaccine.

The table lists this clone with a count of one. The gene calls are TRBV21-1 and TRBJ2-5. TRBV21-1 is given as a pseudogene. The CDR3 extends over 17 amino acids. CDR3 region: CASSKEDCHPARAAQYF. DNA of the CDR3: TGTGCCAGCAGCAAAGAAGATTGCCACCCTGCCCGGGCGGCCCAGTACTTC.

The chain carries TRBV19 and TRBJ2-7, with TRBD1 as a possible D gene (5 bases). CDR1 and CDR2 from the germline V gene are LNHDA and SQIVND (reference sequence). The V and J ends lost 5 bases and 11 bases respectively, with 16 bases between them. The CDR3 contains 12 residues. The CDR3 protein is CASSVPGQREYF. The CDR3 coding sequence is TGTGCCAGTAGTGTCCCCGGACAAAGGGAGTACTTC.

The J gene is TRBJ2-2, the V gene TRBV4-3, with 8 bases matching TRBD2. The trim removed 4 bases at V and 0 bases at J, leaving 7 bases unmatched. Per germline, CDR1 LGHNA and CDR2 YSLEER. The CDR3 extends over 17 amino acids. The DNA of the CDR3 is TGCGCCAGCAGCCCAGGCAGCGGGAGATCGAACACCGGGGAGCTGTTTTTT. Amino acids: CASSPGSGRSNTGELFF.

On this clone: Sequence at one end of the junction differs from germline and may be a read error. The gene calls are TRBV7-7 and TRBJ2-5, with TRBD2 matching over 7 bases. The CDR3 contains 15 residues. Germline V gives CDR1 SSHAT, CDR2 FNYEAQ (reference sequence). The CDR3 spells CASSAGLGFRETQYF. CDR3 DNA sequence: TGTGCTAGCAGCGCCGGACTAGGGTTTCGGGAGACCCAGTACTTC.

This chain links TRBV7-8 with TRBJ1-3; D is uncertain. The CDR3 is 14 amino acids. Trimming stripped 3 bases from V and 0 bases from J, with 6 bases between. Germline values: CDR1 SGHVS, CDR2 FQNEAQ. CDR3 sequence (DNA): TGTGCCAGCAGCTTCAGGATCTCTGGAAACACCATATATTTT. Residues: CASSFRISGNTIYF. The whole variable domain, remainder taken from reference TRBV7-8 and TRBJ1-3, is GAGVSQSPRYKVAKRGQDVALRCDPISGHVSLFWYQQALGQGPEFLTYFQNEAQLDKSGLPSDRFFAERPEGSVSTLKIQRTQQEDSAVYLCASSFRISGNTIYFGEGSWLTVV.

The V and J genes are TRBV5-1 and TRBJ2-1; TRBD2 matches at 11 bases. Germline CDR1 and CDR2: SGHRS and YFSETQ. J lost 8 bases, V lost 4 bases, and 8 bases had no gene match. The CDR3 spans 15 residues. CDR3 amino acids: CASSHLAGGGDEQFF. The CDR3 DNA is TGCGCCAGCAGCCATCTAGCGGGGGGCGGGGATGAGCAGTTCTTC. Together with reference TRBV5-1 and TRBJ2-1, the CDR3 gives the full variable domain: KAGVTQTPRYLIKTRGQQVTLSCSPISGHRSVSWYQQTPGQGLQFLFEYFSETQRNKGNFPGRFSGRQFSNSRSEMNVSTLELGDSALYLCASSHLAGGGDEQFFGPGTRLTVL.

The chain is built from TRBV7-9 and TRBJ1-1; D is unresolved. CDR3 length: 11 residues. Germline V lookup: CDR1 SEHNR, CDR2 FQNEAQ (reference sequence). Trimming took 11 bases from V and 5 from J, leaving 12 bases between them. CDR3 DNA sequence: TGTGCCGTTCGTACCACAACTGAAGCTTTCTTT. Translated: CAVRTTTEAFF.

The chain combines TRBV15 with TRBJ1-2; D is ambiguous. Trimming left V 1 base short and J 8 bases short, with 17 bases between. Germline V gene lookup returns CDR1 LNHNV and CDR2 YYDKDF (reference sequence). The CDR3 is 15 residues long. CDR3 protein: CATSRAGSGMLGYTF. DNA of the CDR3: TGTGCCACCAGCAGAGCGGGTTCAGGCATGTTAGGCTACACCTTC.

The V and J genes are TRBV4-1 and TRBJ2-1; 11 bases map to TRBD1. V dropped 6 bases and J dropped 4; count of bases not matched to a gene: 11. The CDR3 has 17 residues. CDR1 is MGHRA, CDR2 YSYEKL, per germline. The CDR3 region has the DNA TGCGCCAGCAGACCCGGACAGGGGGCAGGAATATACAATGAGCAGTTCTTC. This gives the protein CASRPGQGAGIYNEQFF.

The CDR3 loop reads CASSQAWTSGGKSSYEQYF. The CDR3, as DNA: TGCGCCAGCAGCCAAGCTTGGACTAGCGGGGGGAAGAGCTCCTACGAGCAGTACTTC. This chain links TRBV4-3 with TRBJ2-7; 14 bases agree with TRBD2. The V and J ends lost 1 base and 0 bases, in that order; junction bases with no gene match: 8. Germline CDR1 and CDR2: LGHNA and YSLEER. There are 19 residues in the CDR3.

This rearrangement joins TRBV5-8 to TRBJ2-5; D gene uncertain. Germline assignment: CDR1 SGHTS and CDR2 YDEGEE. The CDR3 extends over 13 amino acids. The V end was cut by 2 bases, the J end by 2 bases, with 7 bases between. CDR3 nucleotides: TGTGCCAGCAGCTTCGACACTCAAGAGACCCAGTACTTC. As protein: CASSFDTQETQYF.

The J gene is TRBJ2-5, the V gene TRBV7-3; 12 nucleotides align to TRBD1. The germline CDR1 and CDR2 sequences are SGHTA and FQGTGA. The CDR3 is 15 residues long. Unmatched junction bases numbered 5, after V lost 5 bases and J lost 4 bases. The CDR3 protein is CASSPGTGGPETQYF. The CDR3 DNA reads TGTGCCAGCAGCCCCGGGACAGGGGGCCCAGAGACCCAGTACTTC.

The CDR3 DNA reads as TGTGCCAGCAACCGAGGCGGGGGGCCGTACAATGAGCAGTTCTTC. Translation gives CASNRGGGPYNEQFF. V is TRBV11-1 and J is TRBJ2-1; 8 nucleotides line up with TRBD2. The length of the CDR3 is 15 residues. CDR1 SGHAT and CDR2 FQDESV come from the germline V gene (reference sequence). The V segment lost 7 bases and the J segment 4 bases; nucleotides outside the gene matches: 9.

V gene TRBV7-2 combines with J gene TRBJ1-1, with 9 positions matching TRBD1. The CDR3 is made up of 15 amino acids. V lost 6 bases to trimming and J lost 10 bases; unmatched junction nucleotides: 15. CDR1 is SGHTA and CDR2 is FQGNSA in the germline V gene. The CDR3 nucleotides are TGTGCCAGCAGTCAGGCCCCGGGACAGGGCTCGTTAGCTTTCTTT. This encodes CASSQAPGQGSLAFF.

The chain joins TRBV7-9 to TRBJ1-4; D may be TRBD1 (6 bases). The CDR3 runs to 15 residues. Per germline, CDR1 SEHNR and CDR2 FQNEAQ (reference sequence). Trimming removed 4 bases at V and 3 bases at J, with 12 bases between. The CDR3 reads CASSSGDTPNEKLFF. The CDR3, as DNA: TGTGCCAGCAGCTCGGGGGACACCCCTAATGAAAAACTGTTTTTT.

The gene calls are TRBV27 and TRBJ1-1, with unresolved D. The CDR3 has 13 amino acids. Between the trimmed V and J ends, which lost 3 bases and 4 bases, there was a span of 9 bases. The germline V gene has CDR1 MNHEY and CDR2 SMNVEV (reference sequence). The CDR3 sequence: CASSFRIGTEAFF. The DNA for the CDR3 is TGTGCCAGCAGTTTTCGTATTGGCACTGAAGCTTTCTTT.

For the CDR3, the DNA is TGCGCCAGCAGCCAAGGAGACTATGGCTACACCTTC. Translated: CASSQGDYGYTF. The V gene is TRBV4-3, the J gene TRBJ1-2; D unclear. The germline CDR1 and CDR2 sequences are LGHNA and YSLEER. The CDR3 runs 12 residues. Between the trimmed V and J ends, which lost 1 base and 3 bases, there was a span of 3 bases.

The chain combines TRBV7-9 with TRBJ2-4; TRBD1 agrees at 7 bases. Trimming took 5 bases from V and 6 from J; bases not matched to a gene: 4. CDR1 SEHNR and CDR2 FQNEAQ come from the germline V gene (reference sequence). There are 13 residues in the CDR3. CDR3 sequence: CASSHRGRNIQYF. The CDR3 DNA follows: TGTGCCAGCAGCCACAGGGGAAGAAACATTCAGTACTTC.

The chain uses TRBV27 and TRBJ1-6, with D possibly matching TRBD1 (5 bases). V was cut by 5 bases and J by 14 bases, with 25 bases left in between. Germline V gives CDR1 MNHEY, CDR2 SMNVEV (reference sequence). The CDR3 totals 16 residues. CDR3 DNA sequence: TGTGCCAGCAGTGTAGCCCTAGGGGCCGGGAGGGTAACCCTCCACTTT. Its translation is CASSVALGAGRVTLHF.